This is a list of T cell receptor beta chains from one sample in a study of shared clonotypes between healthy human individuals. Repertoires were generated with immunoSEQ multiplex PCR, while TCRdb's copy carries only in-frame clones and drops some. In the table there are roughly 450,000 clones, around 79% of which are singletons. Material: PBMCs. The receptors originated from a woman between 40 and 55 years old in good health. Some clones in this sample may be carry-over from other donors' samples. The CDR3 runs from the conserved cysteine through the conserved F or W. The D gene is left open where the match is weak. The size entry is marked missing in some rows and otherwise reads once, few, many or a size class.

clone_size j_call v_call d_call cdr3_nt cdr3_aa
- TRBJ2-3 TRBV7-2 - TGTGCCAGCAGCTTAGGTGGGCCAGGCACAGATACGCAGTATTTT CASSLGGPGTDTQYF
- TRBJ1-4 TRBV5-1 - TGCGCCAGCAGCTCCGGGGGCGACGGAGAAAAACTGTTTTTT CASSSGGDGEKLFF
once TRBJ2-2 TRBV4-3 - TGCGCCAGCAGCCAAGTTAGTGGGAGTACAACCCCCGGGGAGCTGTTTTTT CASSQVSGSTTPGELFF
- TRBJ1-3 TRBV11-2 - TGTGCCAGCAGCTTCCGGGGAACTGGCATCTCTGGAAACACCATATATTTT CASSFRGTGISGNTIYF
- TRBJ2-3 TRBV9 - TGTGCCAGCAGCGTAGGTGGAGATACGCAGTATTTT CASSVGGDTQYF
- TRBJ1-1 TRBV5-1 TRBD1 TGCGCCAGTGGGACAGGGGGAGGCACTGAAGCTTTCTTT CASGTGGGTEAFF
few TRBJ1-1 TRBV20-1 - TGCAGTGGGTCTCGGAACACTGAAGCTTTCTTT CSGSRNTEAFF
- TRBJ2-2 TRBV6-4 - TGTGCCAGCAGTGACTCGGTAGGGGTCGGGGAGCTGTTTTTT CASSDSVGVGELFF
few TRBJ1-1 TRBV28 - TGTGCCAGCAGTTTATGGGAGGAGGGAGCTTTCTTT CASSLWEEGAFF
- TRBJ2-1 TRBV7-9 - TGTGCCAGCAGCTTAGATTGGGCTAATGAGCAGTTCTTC CASSLDWANEQFF
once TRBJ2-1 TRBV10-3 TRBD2 TGTGCCATCAGTGAAAGGGCTAGCGGGATTGTGGTACGTGAGCAGTTCTTC CAISERASGIVVREQFF
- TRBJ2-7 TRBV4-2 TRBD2 TGTGCCAGCAGCCAAGAACTAGCGGGCCTATACGAGCAGTACTTC CASSQELAGLYEQYF
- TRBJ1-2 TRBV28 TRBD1 TGTGCCAGCAGTTTGTCTTTTTATAGTGGGACAGGGGTCTATGGCTACACCTTC CASSLSFYSGTGVYGYTF
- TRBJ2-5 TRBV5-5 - TGTGCCAGCAGCTTGGGCCGAGGCGCGTTTATACGACAAGAGACCCAGTACTTC CASSLGRGAFIRQETQYF
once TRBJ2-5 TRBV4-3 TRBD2 TGCGCCAGCAGCCAAGGCAGGGGACTAGCGGGAGGCCGAGGCCAAGAGACCCAGTACTTC CASSQGRGLAGGRGQETQYF
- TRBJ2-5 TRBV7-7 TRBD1 TGTGCTAGCAGCTCCGGGACAGGGGAGACCCAGTACTTC CASSSGTGETQYF
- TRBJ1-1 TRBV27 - TGTGCCAGCAGTTCTCTAGGGGGGCACACTGAAGCTTTCTTT CASSSLGGHTEAFF
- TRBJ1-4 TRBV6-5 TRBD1 TGTGCCAGCAGTTACCGAACAGGGGAGGATGAAAAACTGTTTTTT CASSYRTGEDEKLFF
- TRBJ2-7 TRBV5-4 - TGTGCCAGCAGCGGGGGACTGCAGGAGCAGTACTTC CASSGGLQEQYF
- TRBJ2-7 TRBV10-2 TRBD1 TGCGCCAGCAGACCGGGACAGGGGATCGGCGAGCAGTACTTC CASRPGQGIGEQYF
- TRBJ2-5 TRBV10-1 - TGCGCCAGCAGTTCAGGGTACAACCAAGAGACCCAGTACTTC CASSSGYNQETQYF
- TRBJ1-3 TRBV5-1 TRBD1 TGCGCCAGCAGCATCCGACAGGGGTTTGGAAACACCATATATTTT CASSIRQGFGNTIYF
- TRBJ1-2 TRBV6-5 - TGTGCCAGCAGTTCCGCCCCGACAGGAGGGTATGGCTACACCTTC CASSSAPTGGYGYTF
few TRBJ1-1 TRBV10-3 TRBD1 TGTGCCATCAGTGAGTTCGGTACAGGGGACACTGAAGCTTTCTTT CAISEFGTGDTEAFF
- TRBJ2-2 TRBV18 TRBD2 TGTGCCAGCTCACAAGGACTAGCGGGAGGCAACGGGGAGCTGTTTTTT CASSQGLAGGNGELFF
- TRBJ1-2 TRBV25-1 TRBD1 TGTGCCAGCACTGGACAGGGAGGTGACGGCTACACCTTC CASTGQGGDGYTF
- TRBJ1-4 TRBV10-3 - TGTGCCATCAGTGAGGCGGGGGGAAATGAAAAACTGTTTTTT CAISEAGGNEKLFF
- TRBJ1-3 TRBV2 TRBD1 TGTGCCAGCAGAGCACGCGGACAGGGTTTTACCCACTCTGGAAACACCATATATTTT CASRARGQGFTHSGNTIYF
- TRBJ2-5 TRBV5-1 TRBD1 TGCGCCAGCAGCTTGGTACAGGGGGTTGAGACCCAGTACTTC CASSLVQGVETQYF
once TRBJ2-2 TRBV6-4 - TGTGCCAGCAGCGGACAAGACACCGGGGAGCTGTTTTTT CASSGQDTGELFF
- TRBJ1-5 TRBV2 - TGTGCCAGCAGTCGGCAGGTGTTGAATCAGCCCCAGCATTTT CASSRQVLNQPQHF
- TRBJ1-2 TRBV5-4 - TGTGCCAGCAATGAGGGGGGGCGAATCAATGGCTACACCTTC CASNEGGRINGYTF
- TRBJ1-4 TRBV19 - TGTGCCAGTAGCCACAACCCAGCAACTAATGAAAAACTGTTTTTT CASSHNPATNEKLFF
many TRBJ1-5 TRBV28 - TGTGCCAGCAGCACAAACGTCGCCTTTGGCAATCAGCCCCAGCATTTT CASSTNVAFGNQPQHF
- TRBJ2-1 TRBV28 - TGTGCCAGCAGTTTAGGCAGCTCCTACAATGAGCAGTTCTTC CASSLGSSYNEQFF
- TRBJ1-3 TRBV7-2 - TGTGCCAGCAGCTTAGGAAGTTCTCGGGATCAAAACACCATATATTTT CASSLGSSRDQNTIYF
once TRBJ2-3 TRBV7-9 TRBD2 TGTGCCAGCAGTTCTAGCGGGAGTGCAGATACGCAGTATTTT CASSSSGSADTQYF
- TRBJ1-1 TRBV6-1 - TGTGCCAGCGGACAGCAGCCGAACACTGAAGCTTTCTTT CASGQQPNTEAFF
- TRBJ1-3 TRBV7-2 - TGTGCCAGCAGCTTTCAGGGCAGCCGGGACTCTGGAAACACCATATATTTT CASSFQGSRDSGNTIYF
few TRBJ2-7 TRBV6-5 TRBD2 TGTGCCAGCAGGGCTAGCGGAACCTACGAGCAGTACTTC CASRASGTYEQYF
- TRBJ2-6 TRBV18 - TGTGCCAGCTCACCAGACTCTGGGGCCAACGTCCTGACTTTC CASSPDSGANVLTF
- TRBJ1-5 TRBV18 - TGTGCCAGCTCATGGGGGACAAGCAATCAGCCCCAGCATTTT CASSWGTSNQPQHF
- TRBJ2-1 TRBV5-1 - TGCGCCAGCAGCCCCGGGCCCAGAAGTGAGCAGTTCTTC CASSPGPRSEQFF
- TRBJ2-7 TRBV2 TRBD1 TGTGCCACCCAGGGGGCCTACGAGCAGTACTTC CATQGAYEQYF
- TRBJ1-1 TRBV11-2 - TGTGCCAGCAGCTCACACCACAACAGGGCCATGGAAGGAACTGAAGCTTTCTTT CASSSHHNRAMEGTEAFF
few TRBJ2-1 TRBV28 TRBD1 TGTGCCAGCAGTCCACGGGGGGACAGGGTCTACAATGAGCAGTTCTTC CASSPRGDRVYNEQFF
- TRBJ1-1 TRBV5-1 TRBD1 TGCGCCAGCAGCTTGGCCGTGGGACAGCCGAACACTGAAGCTTTCTTT CASSLAVGQPNTEAFF